This T cell receptor beta chain was found in a study of molecular identifiers for immune sequencing clone quantification. Between the trimmed V and J ends, which lost 0 bases and 5 bases, there was a span of 13 bases. The CDR3 has 15 residues. The germline V gene has CDR1 ENHRY and CDR2 SYGVKD. As previously described, bulk TCR libraries were made using listed TCR primers. TCRdb called the PCR reads again in MiXCR, with one record for every CDR3 protein. Of about 500,000 distinct CDR3 sequences listed, roughly a fifth are singletons. The specimen sequenced was naive CD8+ T cells from blood, with Jurkat cell RNA spiked in. Subset described: FACS-sorted CD8+CD4-CCR7+CD45RA+ naive T cells. The chain combines TRBV10-3 with TRBJ2-5; D is perhaps TRBD2 (5 bases). This clonotype was obtained from a human donor in good health. Some libraries in this study had Jurkat cell RNA spiked in. The CDR3 coding sequence is TGTGCCATCAGTGAGTCGATCACTTCGGGGGAGACCCAGTACTTC. This codes for CAISESITSGETQYF.